This TCR beta chain derives from a study of T cell repertoires in cytomegalovirus infection. Across the whole study: Both CMV infection and a matching HLA type were indicated by public TCR beta signatures.

This clonotype has more than one count but fewer than ten. TCRdb reanalysed the reads using MiXCR and keeps one entry per CDR3 protein. The table includes 97,000 or so distinct CDR3 sequences, about 15% detected once. After removal of 11 bases from V and 0 bases from J, the junction contained 4 bases not matched to a gene. Germline assignment: CDR1 SNHLY and CDR2 FYNNEI. This CDR3 spans 12 amino acids. Sequenced material: PBMCs. The origin of this receptor is a human donor in good health (CMV status not recorded). Some clones in this sample may be carry-over from other donors' samples. The V gene is TRBV2, the J gene TRBJ2-7; 7 nucleotides line up with TRBD2. The CDR3 coding sequence is TGTGCCGGCCGGGACTACTCCTACGAGCAGTACTTC. It encodes CAGRDYSYEQYF.